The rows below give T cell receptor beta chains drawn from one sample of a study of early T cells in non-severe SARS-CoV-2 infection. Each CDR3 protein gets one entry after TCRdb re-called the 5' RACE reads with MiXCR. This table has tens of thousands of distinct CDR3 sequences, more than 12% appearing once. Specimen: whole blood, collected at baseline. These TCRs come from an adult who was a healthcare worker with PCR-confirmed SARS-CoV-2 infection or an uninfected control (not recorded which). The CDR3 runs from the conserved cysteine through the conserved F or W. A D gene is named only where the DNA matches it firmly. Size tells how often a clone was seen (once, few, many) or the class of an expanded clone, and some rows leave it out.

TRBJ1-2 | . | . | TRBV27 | CASSLSKGPYGYTF | TGTGCCAGCAGTTTATCTAAGGGTCCCTATGGCTACACCTTC
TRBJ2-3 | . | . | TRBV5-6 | CASSPIITGDTQYF | TGTGCCAGCAGCCCCATCATCACGGGGGATACGCAGTATTTT
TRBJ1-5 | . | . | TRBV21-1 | CATWDQPQHF | TGTGCCACATGGGACCAGCCCCAGCATTTT
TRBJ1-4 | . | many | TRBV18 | CASSPRRGDGEKLFF | TGTGCCAGCTCACCACGCAGGGGAGATGGTGAAAAACTGTTTTTT
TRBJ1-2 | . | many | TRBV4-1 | CASSQVRGLDYGYTF | TGCGCCAGCAGCCAAGTTAGGGGCCTTGACTATGGCTACACCTTC
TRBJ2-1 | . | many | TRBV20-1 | CSASRALSSYNEQFF | TGCAGTGCTAGTCGGGCCTTGAGCTCCTACAATGAGCAGTTCTTC
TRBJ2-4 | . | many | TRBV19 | CASNPTRGAHSNIQYF | TGTGCCAGTAACCCAACCCGAGGGGCCCATTCAAACATTCAGTACTTC
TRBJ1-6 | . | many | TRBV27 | CASSQRVDNSPLHF | TGTGCCAGCAGTCAAAGGGTGGACAATTCACCCCTCCACTTT
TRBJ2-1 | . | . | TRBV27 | CASWGPRVGVYNEQFF | TGTGCCAGCTGGGGACCGCGGGTGGGGGTATACAATGAGCAGTTCTTC
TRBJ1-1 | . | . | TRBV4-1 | CASSQADKAEAFF | TGCGCCAGCAGCCAAGCAGATAAGGCTGAAGCTTTCTTT
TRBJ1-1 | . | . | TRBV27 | CASSLKPGGHTEAFF | TGTGCCAGCAGTTTAAAGCCTGGGGGTCACACTGAAGCTTTCTTT
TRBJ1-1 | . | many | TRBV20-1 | CSAPGAASNTEAFF | TGCAGTGCTCCGGGGGCAGCATCGAACACTGAAGCTTTCTTT
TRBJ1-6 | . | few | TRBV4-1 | CASSQESRAGDNSPLHF | TGCGCCAGCAGCCAAGAGTCAAGGGCAGGAGATAATTCACCCCTCCACTTT
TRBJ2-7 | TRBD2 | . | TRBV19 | CASSTSGGSYEQYF | TGTGCCAGTAGTACGTCCGGCGGGAGTTACGAGCAGTACTTC
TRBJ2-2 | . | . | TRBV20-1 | CSAHSSTGELFF | TGCAGTGCTCACAGTAGCACCGGGGAGCTGTTTTTT
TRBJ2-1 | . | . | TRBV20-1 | CSATKRSYNEQFF | TGCAGTGCTACCAAGAGGAGCTACAATGAGCAGTTCTTC
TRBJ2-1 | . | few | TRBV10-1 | CASSAGINYNEQFF | TGCGCCAGCAGTGCTGGGATAAACTACAATGAGCAGTTCTTC
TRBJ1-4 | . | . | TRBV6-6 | CATDSLGLNEKLFF | TGTGCCACCGACAGTCTGGGGTTAAATGAAAAACTGTTTTTT
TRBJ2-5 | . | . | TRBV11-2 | CASSLDRAETQYF | TGTGCCAGCAGCTTAGACAGGGCAGAGACCCAGTACTTC
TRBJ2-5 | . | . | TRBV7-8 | CASRLRDTTQETQYF | TGTGCCAGCAGATTAAGGGACACTACTCAAGAGACCCAGTACTTC
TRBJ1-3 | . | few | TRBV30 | CAWSVRGRTSGNTIYF | TGTGCCTGGAGTGTACGGGGACGGACCTCTGGAAACACCATATATTTT
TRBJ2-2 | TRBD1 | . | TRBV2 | CASSEYRTGRGTGELFF | TGTGCCAGCAGTGAATACCGGACAGGGCGAGGAACCGGGGAGCTGTTTTTT
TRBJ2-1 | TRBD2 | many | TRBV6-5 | CASSYRGTSTQEQFF | TGTGCCAGCAGTTACCGGGGGACTAGCACTCAGGAGCAGTTCTTC
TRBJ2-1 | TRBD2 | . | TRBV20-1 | CSALTSGSYNEQFF | TGCAGTGCTTTGACTAGCGGGAGCTACAATGAGCAGTTCTTC
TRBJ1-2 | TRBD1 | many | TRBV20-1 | CSARAGQVSLKRYTF | TGCAGTGCTAGAGCGGGACAGGTGTCCCTTAAGCGCTACACCTTC
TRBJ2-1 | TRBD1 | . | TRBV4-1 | CASSHLDRSAYNEQFF | TGCGCCAGCAGCCACCTGGACAGGAGTGCCTACAATGAGCAGTTCTTC
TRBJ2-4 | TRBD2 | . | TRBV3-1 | CASSLQAGGYKNIQYF | TGTGCCAGCAGCTTACAAGCGGGGGGTTACAAAAACATTCAGTACTTC
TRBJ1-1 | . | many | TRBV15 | CATSSPYRTEAFF | TGTGCCACCAGCAGTCCTTATAGGACTGAAGCTTTCTTT
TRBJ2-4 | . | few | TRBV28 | CASSSLGYLNIQYF | TGTGCCAGCAGTTCGCTAGGGTATCTAAACATTCAGTACTTC